This TCR beta chain was obtained from a study of shared clonotypes between healthy human individuals. Study at large: Donors, aged 18 to 49, were a couple of women and a few men. Plates per donor: three CD4 naive, three CD4 memory, two CD8 naive, one CD8 memory. Study results and caveats: Naive subsets tended to show greater estimated richness than memory subsets.

Note on this clone: Its matching antigen is unknown.

Naive-designated CD8 cells lacked CD45RO, were positively enriched for CCR7, and omitted terminally differentiated effector memory CD45RA+ cells. Here immunoSEQ multiplex PCR was the method, and the copy in TCRdb shows in-frame clones only, minus some. The table records over 800,000 clones, 80% to 95% of them present only once. CDR3 length: 14 residues. Sequenced sample: naive CD8+ T cells sorted from blood. The V and J genes are TRBV21-1 and TRBJ2-7; TRBD2, the D gene given by the table, was not confirmed from the DNA. TRBV21-1 is a pseudogene segment. This receptor was obtained from a man aged 25-45 years in good health. The DNA for the CDR3 is TGTGCCAGCACCACCGATTTGAGAGACTACGAGCAGTACTTC. Translated, it gives CASTTDLRDYEQYF.